Following are 4 T cell receptor beta chains from one sample sequenced in a study of blood T cell repertoires in COVID-19. Measured with immunoSEQ multiplex PCR; TCRdb has only the in-frame clones, and not every one. The sample has 160,000 or so clones, under 90% seen once. Sequenced sample: PBMCs or T cells enriched from blood (not recorded which). The origin of the receptors is a woman between 55 and 75 years old who had recovered from COVID-19.

The rearrangement links TRBV5-1 to TRBJ2-3, with 9 positions matching TRBD1. V lost 4 bases, J lost 3 bases, and 6 bases stayed unmatched. Germline-derived CDR1 and CDR2 are SGHRS and YFSETQ. The CDR3 extends over 15 amino acids. CDR3 nucleotide sequence: TGCGCCAGCAGCCCGGGACAGGGTGTTACAGATACGCAGTATTTT. It codes for CASSPGQGVTDTQYF.

This chain joins TRBV27 and TRBJ1-5; D might be TRBD1 (5 bases). The CDR3 is 15 amino acids. The germline V gene encodes CDR1 MNHEY and CDR2 SMNVEV (reference sequence). Trimming stripped 6 bases from V and 1 base from J, with 13 bases between. Here the CDR3 DNA reads TGTGCCAGCAGCCCCCTTCAGGGAAGCAATCAGCCCCAGCATTTT. This translates into CASSPLQGSNQPQHF.

This clone was found once. The genes are TRBV19 and TRBJ1-3; D ambiguous. The ends were cut back, 5 bases at V and 0 bases at J, with 8 bases in the middle. This CDR3 is 14 amino acids long. The germline gives CDR1 LNHDA, CDR2 SQIVND (reference sequence). The CDR3 protein is CASSLGSSGNTIYF. The CDR3 DNA is TGTGCCAGTAGTTTGGGGAGCTCTGGAAACACCATATATTTT.

The V call is TRBV28, the J call TRBJ1-5, with 11 positions matching TRBD1. The CDR3 runs to 14 residues. V was pared by 7 bases and J by 7 bases, with 6 bases of the junction left unmatched. CDR1 MDHEN and CDR2 SYDVKM come from the germline V gene. The CDR3 nucleotides read TGTGCCAGCACCGCCGGGACAGGGGGGCAGCCCCAGCATTTT. As protein: CASTAGTGGQPQHF. Variable domain in full (rest from reference TRBV28 and TRBJ1-5): DVKVTQSSRYLVKRTGEKVFLECVQDMDHENMFWYRQDPGLGLRLIYFSYDVKMKEKGDIPEGYSVSREKKERFSLILESASTNQTSMYLCASTAGTGGQPQHFGDGTRLSIL.